The next 9 T cell receptor beta chains were all read from a single sample in a study of shared clonotypes between healthy human individuals. Sequenced by immunoSEQ multiplex PCR; TCRdb stores in-frame clones only, minus some. Counted here are 1.5 million to 2.5 million clones, around 96% occurring once; the ten biggest clones make up approximately 1%. Naivety among CD8 cells was defined by CD45RO negativity and positive CCR7 selection, thereby excluding terminally differentiated effector memory CD45RA+ cells. The specimen was naive CD8+ T cells sorted from blood. These receptors all stem from a man aged 18-30 years in good health.

This chain links TRBV4-1 with TRBJ2-7; D tentatively fits TRBD1 or TRBD2 (5 bases each). Germline CDR1 is MGHRA and CDR2 is YSYEKL. This CDR3 spans 14 amino acids. Deletions cut 1 base from V and 7 bases from J, with 14 bases between. The CDR3 nucleotides read TGCGCCAGCAGCCAAGCGGGGTCAACAGGAGAGCAGTACTTC. Translated, it gives CASSQAGSTGEQYF.

This clone appeared a single time. This sequence is one base from a far larger clone and is likely a read error. Other DNA sequences from this sample encode an identical CDR3 as well. V is TRBV9 and J is TRBJ1-1, with 7 bases that match TRBD1. Looked up from germline, CDR1 is SGDLS and CDR2 is YYNGEE. The CDR3 contains 13 residues. J lost 6 bases, V lost 0 bases, and 2 bases had no gene match. CDR3 DNA: TGTGCCAGCAGCGTAGGAGGGGGCCCTGAAGCTTTCTTT. It is translated as CASSVGGGPEAFF.

This sequence joins TRBV13 and TRBJ1-2; TRBD1 matches 8 bases. CDR1 is PRHDT, CDR2 FYEKMQ, per germline (reference sequence). The trim removed 0 bases at V and 5 bases at J, leaving 5 bases unmatched. The length of the CDR3 is 15 residues. CDR3 amino acids: CASSLGLQGGYGYTF. The DNA for the CDR3 is TGTGCCAGCAGCTTAGGATTACAGGGGGGATATGGCTACACCTTC.

The V call is TRBV2, the J call TRBJ1-5, with 8 bases aligning to TRBD1. The trim removed 0 bases at V and 7 bases at J, leaving 5 bases unmatched. Germline V lookup: CDR1 SNHLY, CDR2 FYNNEI. This CDR3 contains 15 residues. CDR3 sequence (DNA): TGTGCCAGCAGTGAAGCGGGCAGGGGGCCACAGCCCCAGCATTTT. Amino acid sequence: CASSEAGRGPQPQHF.

This chain uses TRBV28 with TRBJ1-2; no reliable D call. CDR1 and CDR2 (germline): MDHEN, SYDVKM. The CDR3 sequence is 13 residues long. V shed 6 bases and J shed 3 bases, with 11 bases lying between them. CDR3 protein: CASRKSGDYGYTF. The DNA of the CDR3 is TGTGCCAGCAGAAAATCCGGGGACTATGGCTACACCTTC.

The chain links TRBV7-9 to TRBJ2-3; D is possibly TRBD1 (5 bases). The V gene's germline CDR1 is SEHNR and CDR2 FQNEAQ (reference sequence). Trimming removed 5 bases from V and 0 bases from J, with 15 bases in between. There are 16 residues in the CDR3. The CDR3 DNA follows: TGTGCCAGCAGCCCGCAGACAGTCTCCAGCACAGATACGCAGTATTTT. This encodes CASSPQTVSSTDTQYF.

V usage is TRBV6-5 and J usage is TRBJ2-1, with 8 bases aligning to TRBD2. J was trimmed by 4 bases and V by 5 bases; bases with no gene match: 7. Germline assignment: CDR1 MNHEY and CDR2 SVGAGI. This CDR3 contains 15 residues. The CDR3 DNA is TGTGCCAGCAGTGGCGGACTAGCTGCATACAATGAGCAGTTCTTC. It translates to CASSGGLAAYNEQFF.

This chain joins TRBV28 and TRBJ1-1, with 7 bases matching TRBD1. V dropped 2 bases and J dropped 4; count of bases not matched to a gene: 13. Germline CDR1 and CDR2: MDHEN and SYDVKM. The length of the CDR3 is 17 residues. The CDR3 loop is CASSLLGGPSPITEAFF. CDR3 sequence (DNA): TGTGCCAGCAGTTTACTAGGGGGCCCCTCCCCAATCACTGAAGCTTTCTTT.

V is TRBV5-6 and J is TRBJ1-1; D ambiguous. CDR1 is SGHDT, CDR2 YYEEEE, per germline. CDR3 length equals 14 residues. V gave up 1 base and J gave up 1 base, with 8 bases separating them. The CDR3 here is CASSLRQANTEAFF. For the CDR3, the DNA is TGTGCCAGCAGCTTGCGTCAGGCGAACACTGAAGCTTTCTTT.